The rows below give T cell receptor beta chains drawn from one sample of a study of T-cell reconstitution after alpha-beta-depleted transplantation in children. TCRdb recomputed calls from the PCR reads with MiXCR, one row per CDR3 protein. This sample has about 200,000 distinct CDR3 sequences, with under 20% found just once. The sample was PBMCs, mostly from graft donor cells, taken 360 days after TCRalphabeta/CD19-depleted stem cell transplant. These receptors all stem from a male patient aged 2-9 years who had a stem cell transplant for acute lymphoblastic leukemia, so the T cells may come from the graft donor. The conserved cysteine and the conserved F or W are not part of the CDR3 here.

TRBJ2-3 TRBV5-1 ASSLNNRGATDTQY
TRBJ2-7 TRBV5-4 ASSLAGTGAGREQY
TRBJ1-4 TRBV7-2 ASSPQTPRFGEKLF
TRBJ2-5 TRBV7-8 ASSLARLAGGRETQY
TRBJ2-2 TRBV2 ASKWDSGELF
TRBJ2-3 TRBV5-4 ASSLGVDRGTDTQY
TRBJ1-1 TRBV7-9 ASSLRTAMNTEAF
TRBJ2-7 TRBV29-1 SVLTGGRYEQY
TRBJ2-7 TRBV30 AWSLMEYEQY
TRBJ2-5 TRBV29-1 SVGSDSTQETQY
TRBJ1-2 TRBV5-1 ASSPETGDYGYT
TRBJ2-1 TRBV11-2 ASSSYRGLTYNEQF
TRBJ2-1 TRBV4-2 ASSQWGKLGRGDSYNEQF
TRBJ2-1 TRBV21-1 ASSSRDGYYNEQF
TRBJ1-1 TRBV5-1 ASSPGDSWTEAF
TRBJ2-7 TRBV27 ASSFLNLIAGKTYEQY
TRBJ2-7 TRBV5-1 ASSLDRTYEQY
TRBJ2-3 TRBV7-2 ASSSPAGVSDTQY
TRBJ1-4 TRBV20-1 SARVIPFKTGRVEKLF
TRBJ2-3 TRBV28 ASSFEGVRNTQY
TRBJ2-5 TRBV29-1 SVLLSGSQETQY
TRBJ2-5 TRBV29-1 SVEPGTSGGETQY
TRBJ1-1 TRBV12-3/TRBV12-4 ASSSWGGNTEAF
TRBJ2-7 TRBV24-1 ATSDLGLAGATYEQY
TRBJ2-2 TRBV7-9 ASRWSGTKAPGELF
TRBJ2-5 TRBV11-3 ASSFTQETQY
TRBJ2-5 TRBV4-2 ASSRWTARVQETQY
TRBJ2-7 TRBV4-1 ASSQGGFEETYEQY
TRBJ2-1 TRBV5-1 ASSTREDEQF
TRBJ2-7 TRBV7-2 ASSLAWGQPYEQY
TRBJ2-1 TRBV4-3 ASSLRISGGALRVGNEQF
TRBJ2-2 TRBV5-1 ASSDGRTGELF
TRBJ2-3 TRBV5-1 ASSLVPGSTDTQY
TRBJ2-3 TRBV20-1 SASNPAVPVQQY
TRBJ2-3 TRBV2 ASSELAGGPRTDTQY
TRBJ2-7 TRBV20-1 SADIERGYEQY
TRBJ1-1 TRBV9 ASSVGTAFSVTEAF
TRBJ2-1 TRBV29-1 SVSLGQEQF